This passage covers 30 T cell receptor beta chains from one sample sequenced in a study of CD8+CD57+ T cells in acquired aplastic anemia. The TCR beta profiling, which covered VDJ combination and CDR3 sequence, was carried out using genomic DNA as the template. Each CDR3 protein is one row after TCRdb ran MiXCR on the reads. Of roughly 240,000 distinct CDR3 sequences listed, more than 40% are singletons. In patients chosen for sequencing, flow cytometry had shown CD8+CD57+ cell expansion. Material: sorted CD4+, CD8+, or CD8+CD57+ T cells (not recorded which) from PBMCs. These receptors all come from a human donor with aplastic anemia.

This rearrangement joins TRBV7-2 to TRBJ2-1; 7 bases line up with TRBD2. This CDR3 has 18 amino acids. Germline loops: CDR1 SGHTA, CDR2 FQGNSA. J lost 8 bases, V lost 4 bases, and 20 bases had no gene match. DNA of the CDR3: TGTGCCAGCAGCTCGCATGTCGTTGTAACTGGGGGGGGGGATGAGCAGTTCTTC. It specifies CASSSHVVVTGGGDEQFF.

This clonotype was found many times. The chain links TRBV7-9 to TRBJ2-1; D remains unclear. This CDR3 has 13 residues. CDR1 SEHNR and CDR2 FQNEAQ come from the germline V gene (reference sequence). Trimming took 5 bases from V and 2 from J, leaving 7 bases between them. The DNA for the CDR3 is TGTGCCAGCAGCCTCCTGACCTACAATGAGCAGTTCTTC. Protein product: CASSLLTYNEQFF.

Worth noting for this clonotype: Likely a read error: the CDR3 ends without its conserved phenylalanine or tryptophan. No DNA is shown, since the ends of the CDR3 on it are uncertain; the CDR3 is the one TCRdb lists. V usage is TRBV7-9 and J usage is TRBJ2-7. The CDR3 is made up of 15 amino acids, end residues included. Germline CDR1 reads SEHNR; CDR2 reads FQNEAQ (reference sequence). The CDR3 protein is CASSLWARSSYEQYL.

The rearrangement links TRBV3-1 to TRBJ1-2, with a tentative D call TRBD1 (5 bases). CDR1 is LGHDT, CDR2 YNNKEL, per germline (reference sequence). V was clipped by 2 bases and J by 5 bases, with 15 bases between them. The length of the CDR3 is 15 residues. The CDR3 reads CASSQQGGHVYGYTF. As DNA, the CDR3 is TGTGCCAGCAGCCAACAGGGAGGTCACGTGTATGGCTACACCTTC.

This rearrangement joins TRBV7-2 to TRBJ2-3; D might be TRBD1 (5 bases). Germline loops: CDR1 SGHTA, CDR2 FQGNSA. V lost 6 bases to trimming and J lost 1 base, with 17 bases between them. This CDR3 is built from 16 residues. CDR3 sequence (DNA): TGTGCCAGCAGTGACCCTCGACAGTACGGCACAGATACGCAGTATTTT. Amino acid sequence: CASSDPRQYGTDTQYF.

Judged by abundance, this clonotype is medium-sized. The chain combines TRBV6-4 with TRBJ2-3; 7 nucleotides match TRBD2. V was pared by 4 bases and J by 0 bases, with 1 base of the junction left unmatched. CDR1 is MRHNA and CDR2 is SNTAGT in the germline V gene. This CDR3 region has 14 residues. The CDR3 nucleotides read TGTGCCAGCAGTGTAGCGGGTAGCACAGATACGCAGTATTTT. This codes for CASSVAGSTDTQYF.

This clonotype was seen at least ten times. V and J are TRBV20-1 and TRBJ2-1; 9 bases fit TRBD2. The ends lost 0 bases at V and 0 bases at J; junction bases unmatched: 6. The CDR3 is 17 residues long. The germline CDR1 and CDR2 sequences are DFQATT and SNEGSKA (reference sequence). The CDR3 bases are TGCAGTGCTAGAGATGGCGTTAGCGGGAGCTCCTACAATGAGCAGTTCTTC. The encoded protein is CSARDGVSGSSYNEQFF.

Notes on this clonotype: The junction and the germline gene differ at one end; a read error may be behind it. The genes are TRBV5-5 and TRBJ2-1; a possible D gene is TRBD1 (5 bases). Looked up from germline, CDR1 is SGHKS and CDR2 is YYEKEE (reference sequence). The length of the CDR3 is 14 residues. The CDR3 sequence: CASSLDTNYNEQFF. CDR3 nucleotide sequence: TGCGCCAGCAGCTTGGACACCAACTACAATGAGCAGTTCTTC.

This clonotype came up many times. The chain employs TRBV5-5 and TRBJ2-7, with a possible D match to TRBD2 (5 bases). The CDR3 is 16 amino acids. Germline V gives CDR1 SGHKS, CDR2 YYEKEE (reference sequence). V was pared by 4 bases and J by 6 bases, with 23 bases between. In DNA, the CDR3 is TGTGCCAGCAGCGGACTCGGTTGGGCCCACCCAATCGAGCAGTACTTC. It translates to CASSGLGWAHPIEQYF.

The table lists this clonotype with a count of one. This chain connects TRBV25-1 to TRBJ2-3, with D unclear. Per the germline V gene, CDR1 is MGHDK and CDR2 is SYGVNS. The ends were cut back, 8 bases at V and 2 bases at J, with 14 bases in the middle. This CDR3 contains 14 residues. CDR3 DNA sequence: TGTGCCAGCTCACCAGCGATTCACACAGATACGCAGTATTTT. This translates into CASSPAIHTDTQYF.

With regard to this clonotype: The junction differs from germline at one of its ends, possibly a read error. V and J are TRBV10-1 and TRBJ2-5, with 11 bases aligning to TRBD1. The CDR3 loop spans 16 amino acids. Germline V gives CDR1 WNHNN, CDR2 SYGVQD (reference sequence). CDR3 residues: CASSYRRTGGGETQYF. Written as DNA, the CDR3 is TGTGCCAGCAGTTACCGGAGGACAGGGGGCGGGGAGACCCAGTACTTC.

This clonotype was observed at least ten times. V and J are TRBV7-9 and TRBJ1-6; D possibly corresponds to TRBD1 (6 bases). There are 16 residues in the CDR3. V lost 4 bases and J lost 8, with 18 bases in between. Per germline, CDR1 SEHNR and CDR2 FQNEAQ (reference sequence). In DNA, the CDR3 is TGTGCCAGCAGCTCATACAGGGATGGATATGATTCACCCCTCCACTTT. Translating gives CASSSYRDGYDSPLHF.

The gene calls are TRBV27 and TRBJ2-7; TRBD2 aligns across 11 bases. V was pared by 2 bases and J by 4 bases, with 4 bases of the junction left unmatched. Germline CDR1 MNHEY, CDR2 SMNVEV (reference sequence). The CDR3 is made up of 15 amino acids. CDR3 DNA: TGTGCCAGCAGTTTAGCCACTAGCGGGAGATACGAGCAGTACTTC. Translation: CASSLATSGRYEQYF.

This rearrangement joins TRBV7-3 to TRBJ1-2; 8 bases map to TRBD1. This CDR3 has 14 amino acids. CDR1 is SGHTA and CDR2 is FQGTGA in the germline V gene. With V trimmed by 5 bases and J by 4 bases, 6 bases remained unmatched. The CDR3 is CASSLTGEGYGYTF. For the CDR3, the DNA is TGTGCCAGCAGCCTGACAGGGGAGGGCTATGGCTACACCTTC.

This clonotype has at least ten counts. The CDR3 nucleotides are TGCAGCGCGACAGGGGGCTTGCCCATGAACACTGAAGCTTTCTTT. Its translation is CSATGGLPMNTEAFF. The V call is TRBV29-1, the J call TRBJ1-1; 10 bases are shared with TRBD1. Germline-derived CDR1 and CDR2 are SQVTM and ANQGSEA. Germline trimming cut 7 bases from V and 0 bases from J; bases unmatched to any gene: 8. This CDR3 has 15 residues. The whole variable domain, remainder taken from reference TRBV29-1 and TRBJ1-1, is SAVISQKPSRDICQRGTSLTIQCQVDSQVTMMFWYRQQPGQSLTLIATANQGSEATYESGFVIDKFPISRPNLTFSTLTVSNMSPEDSSIYLCSATGGLPMNTEAFFGQGTRLTVV.

This sequence joins TRBV7-8 and TRBJ2-1, with TRBD1 matching over 8 bases. The CDR3 spans 14 residues. Germline V gives CDR1 SGHVS, CDR2 FQNEAQ. Unmatched junction bases numbered 6, after V lost 5 bases and J lost 6 bases. DNA for the CDR3: TGTGCCAGCAGCACCAGACAGGGGCTCAATGAGCAGTTCTTC. Translating gives CASSTRQGLNEQFF.

The J gene is TRBJ2-7, the V gene TRBV7-2, with D perhaps matching TRBD2 (7 bases). CDR3 length: 15 amino acids. CDR1 is SGHTA, CDR2 FQGNSA, per germline. Trimming left V 1 base short and J 3 bases short, with 13 bases between. CDR3 nucleotides: TGTGCCAGCAGCTTAGGGGACGGGGGGCTCTACGAGCAGTACTTC. It is translated as CASSLGDGGLYEQYF. Based on the CDR3 plus reference TRBV7-2 and TRBJ2-7, the full variable domain is GAGVSQSPSNKVTEKGKDVELRCDPISGHTALYWYRQSLGQGLEFLIYFQGNSAPDKSGLPSDRFSAERTGGSVSTLTIQRTQQEDSAVYLCASSLGDGGLYEQYFGPGTRLTVT.

The chain links TRBV6-5 to TRBJ1-2; D uncertain. V was cut by 6 bases and J by 2 bases, with 13 bases left in between. Germline V gene data show CDR1 as MNHEY and CDR2 as SVGAGI. This CDR3 region has 14 residues. The CDR3 DNA is TGTGCCAGCAGCGAGATAACCTCAAACTATGGCTACACCTTC. Its protein is CASSEITSNYGYTF.

The rearrangement joins TRBV2 to TRBJ1-2, with unresolved D. The CDR3 consists of 13 residues. The V gene lost 2 bases and the J gene lost 2 bases, with 6 bases spanning the gap. CDR1 and CDR2 from the germline V gene are SNHLY and FYNNEI. The DNA of the CDR3 is TGTGCCAGCAGTGAACACGGGAACTATGGCTACACCTTC. Protein: CASSEHGNYGYTF.

The chain links TRBV19 to TRBJ1-5, with 9 nucleotides matching TRBD1. V lost 3 bases, J lost 11 bases, and 11 bases stayed unmatched. CDR3 length equals 15 residues. Germline values: CDR1 LNHDA, CDR2 SQIVND (reference sequence). DNA for the CDR3: TGTGCCAGTAGTATGGACAGGGGAAGTAGTATGGCCCAGCATTTT. Translation: CASSMDRGSSMAQHF.

This clonotype appeared many times. The chain has TRBV19 and TRBJ1-1, with 9 bases aligning to TRBD1. CDR3 size: 19 residues. The trim removed 3 bases at V and 3 bases at J, leaving 17 bases unmatched. Per germline, CDR1 LNHDA and CDR2 SQIVND (reference sequence). CDR3 DNA: TGTGCCAGTAGTATTGATTCGGGGACAGGGACGAGGTTGGACACTGAAGCTTTCTTT. Translating gives CASSIDSGTGTRLDTEAFF. The whole variable domain, remainder taken from reference TRBV19 and TRBJ1-1, is DGGITQSPKYLFRKEGQNVTLSCEQNLNHDAMYWYRQDPGQGLRLIYYSQIVNDFQKGDIAEGYSVSREKKESFPLTVTSAQKNPTAFYLCASSIDSGTGTRLDTEAFFGQGTRLTVV.

This clonotype has only a few counts. The J gene is TRBJ1-1, the V gene TRBV6-6, with a possible D match to TRBD1 (5 bases). The CDR3 sequence is 13 residues long. CDR1 is MNHNY, CDR2 SVGAGI, per germline (reference sequence). V was trimmed by 6 bases and J by 1 base, leaving 9 bases between them. The CDR3 loop reads CASRDTWNTEAFF. In DNA form, the CDR3 reads TGTGCCAGCAGGGACACGTGGAACACTGAAGCTTTCTTT.

This chain joins TRBV9 and TRBJ1-2, with D uncertain. CDR1 and CDR2 (germline): SGDLS, YYNGEE. Trimming left V 0 bases short and J 1 base short, with 7 bases between. This CDR3 region has 14 residues. CDR3 loop: CASSVADNNYGYTF. DNA for the CDR3: TGTGCCAGCAGCGTAGCTGACAATAACTATGGCTACACCTTC.

The table lists this clonotype with a few counts. The chain has TRBV28 and TRBJ2-7; 11 nucleotides match TRBD2. V shed 5 bases and J 3 bases; nucleotides not matched to a gene: 3. The CDR3 has 14 residues. Germline CDR1 and CDR2: MDHEN and SYDVKM. Written as DNA, the CDR3 is TGTGCCAGCAGTAAACTAGCGGGAGACTACGAGCAGTACTTC. This gives the protein CASSKLAGDYEQYF.

This clonotype occurred many times. The chain recombines TRBV24-1 with TRBJ2-2; D might be TRBD1 or TRBD2, each matching 5 bases. This CDR3 contains 15 residues. In germline, CDR1 is KGHDR, CDR2 SFDVKD. V lost 1 base to trimming and J lost 4 bases, with 9 bases between them. In DNA, the CDR3 is TGTGCCACCAGTGATTTAGAGGGGCTCACCGGGGAGCTGTTTTTT. Protein: CATSDLEGLTGELFF.

The chain has TRBV5-6 and TRBJ2-7, with D possibly being TRBD2 (5 bases). The length of the CDR3 is 14 residues. Trimming removed 3 bases at V and 4 bases at J, with 14 bases between. The germline CDR1 and CDR2 sequences are SGHDT and YYEEEE. The CDR3 reads CASSYSTGVYEQYV. The CDR3 coding sequence is TGTGCCAGCAGCTACTCCACCGGGGTATACGAGCAGTACGTC.

This clonotype was observed at least ten times. The CDR3 here is CASSLLAGANEQFF. CDR3 DNA sequence: TGTGCCAGCAGCCTACTAGCGGGGGCTAATGAGCAGTTCTTC. The V gene is TRBV7-8, the J gene TRBJ2-1; 11 bases fit TRBD2. After removal of 5 bases from V and 7 bases from J, the junction contained 4 bases not matched to a gene. This CDR3 region has 14 residues. Germline lookup yields CDR1 SGHVS and CDR2 FQNEAQ. The full variable domain, in which reference TRBV7-8 and TRBJ2-1 provide the parts outside the CDR3, is GAGVSQSPRYKVAKRGQDVALRCDPISGHVSLFWYQQALGQGPEFLTYFQNEAQLDKSGLPSDRFFAERPEGSVSTLKIQRTQQEDSAVYLCASSLLAGANEQFFGPGTRLTVL.

The CDR3: CASSFREAGGNQPQHF. The CDR3 nucleotides read TGTGCCAGCAGCTTCAGGGAGGCGGGGGGCAATCAGCCCCAGCATTTT. V is TRBV13 and J is TRBJ1-5; D may be TRBD1 (5 bases). The CDR3 runs 16 residues. Per germline, CDR1 PRHDT and CDR2 FYEKMQ (reference sequence). Trimming took 3 bases from V and 2 from J, leaving 14 bases between them.

This CDR3 is CATSRSGLNSPLHF. CDR3 in DNA: TGTGCCACCAGCAGATCGGGCCTCAATTCACCCCTCCACTTT. The rearrangement joins TRBV15 to TRBJ1-6; D gene ambiguous. The germline gives CDR1 LNHNV, CDR2 YYDKDF (reference sequence). The CDR3 covers 14 residues. V was trimmed by 2 bases and J by 7 bases, leaving 9 bases between them.

The V call is TRBV2, the J call TRBJ2-7; D may be TRBD1 (5 bases). The CDR3 extends over 12 amino acids. Germline-derived CDR1 and CDR2 are SNHLY and FYNNEI. Trimming left V 4 bases short and J 5 bases short, with 9 bases between. CDR3 nucleotide sequence: TGTGCCAGCAGTGTTAGGGGCCACGAGCAGTACTTC. Amino acids: CASSVRGHEQYF. The full variable domain, completed using reference TRBV2 and TRBJ2-7, is EPEVTQTPSHQVTQMGQEVILRCVPISNHLYFYWYRQILGQKVEFLVSFYNNEISEKSEIFDDQFSVERPDGSNFTLKIRSTKLEDSAMYFCASSVRGHEQYFGPGTRLTVT.